This T cell receptor (beta chain) was observed in a study of shared clonotypes between healthy human individuals. Study-wide results and caveats: Clonotype sharing among donors likely depends on sequencing depth.

Scientists sequenced DNA from unsorted PBMC on ten immunoSEQ deep assay plates. TCRdb's table, derived via immunoSEQ multiplex PCR, lists solely in-frame clones and lacks some. Altogether fewer than 550,000 clones are present, about 79% being singletons, with the ten largest covering under 15%. This clone appeared a few times. Its antigen is not identified. Genomic DNA for unsorted samples, which was extracted with the QIAamp DNA Blood Mini kit, came from some 100 million PBMCs. The V gene's germline CDR1 is SQVTM and CDR2 ANQGSEA. V shed 4 bases and J shed 0 bases, with 9 bases lying between them. This CDR3 region has 13 residues.

This TCR was recovered from a woman aged 35 to 49 in good health. Some clones in this sample may be carry-over from other donors' samples. Material for sequencing was PBMCs. V is TRBV29-1 and J is TRBJ1-2; D is undetermined. The DNA of the CDR3 is TGCAGCGTTGTGGCAGGAACTAACTATGGCTACACCTTC. Its protein is CSVVAGTNYGYTF. Full variable domain (remainder filled in from reference TRBV29-1 and TRBJ1-2): SAVISQKPSRDICQRGTSLTIQCQVDSQVTMMFWYRQQPGQSLTLIATANQGSEATYESGFVIDKFPISRPNLTFSTLTVSNMSPEDSSIYLCSVVAGTNYGYTFGSGTRLTVV.